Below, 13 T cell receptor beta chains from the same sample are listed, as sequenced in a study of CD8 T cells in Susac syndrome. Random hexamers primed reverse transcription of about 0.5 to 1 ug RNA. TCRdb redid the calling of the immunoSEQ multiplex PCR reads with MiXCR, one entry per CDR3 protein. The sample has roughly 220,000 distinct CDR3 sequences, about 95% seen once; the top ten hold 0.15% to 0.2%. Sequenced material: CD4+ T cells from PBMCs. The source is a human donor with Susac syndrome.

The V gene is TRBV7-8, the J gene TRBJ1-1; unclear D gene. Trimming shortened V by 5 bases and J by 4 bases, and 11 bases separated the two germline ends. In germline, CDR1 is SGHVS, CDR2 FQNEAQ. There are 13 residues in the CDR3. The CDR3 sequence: CASSRGISTEAFF. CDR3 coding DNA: TGTGCCAGCAGCAGAGGTATCAGCACTGAAGCTTTCTTT.

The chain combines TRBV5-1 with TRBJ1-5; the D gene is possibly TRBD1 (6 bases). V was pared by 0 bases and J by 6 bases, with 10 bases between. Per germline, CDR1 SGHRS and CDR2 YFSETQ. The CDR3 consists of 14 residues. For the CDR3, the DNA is TGCGCCAGCAGCTTGGCACAGGGCGGTCAGCCCCAGCATTTT. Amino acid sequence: CASSLAQGGQPQHF.

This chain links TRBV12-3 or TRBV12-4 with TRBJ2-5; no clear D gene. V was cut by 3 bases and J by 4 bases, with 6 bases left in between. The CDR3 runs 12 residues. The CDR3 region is CASSFGRETQYF. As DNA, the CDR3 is TGTGCCAGCAGTTTCGGGCGAGAGACCCAGTACTTC.

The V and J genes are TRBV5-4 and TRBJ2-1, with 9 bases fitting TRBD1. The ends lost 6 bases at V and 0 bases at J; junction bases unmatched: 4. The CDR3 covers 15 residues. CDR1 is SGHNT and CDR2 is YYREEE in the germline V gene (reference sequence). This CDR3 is CASNTGQGSYNEQFF. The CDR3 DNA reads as TGTGCCAGCAACACGGGACAGGGCTCCTACAATGAGCAGTTCTTC.

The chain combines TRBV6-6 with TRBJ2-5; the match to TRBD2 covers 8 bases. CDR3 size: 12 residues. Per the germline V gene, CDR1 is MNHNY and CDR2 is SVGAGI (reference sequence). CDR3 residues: CVSAGGEETQYF. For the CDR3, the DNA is TGTGTCTCGGCGGGAGGAGAAGAGACCCAGTACTTC.

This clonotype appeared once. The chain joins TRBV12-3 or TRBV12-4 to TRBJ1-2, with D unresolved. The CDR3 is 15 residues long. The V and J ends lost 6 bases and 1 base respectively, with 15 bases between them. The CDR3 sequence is CASSARRLRNYGYTF. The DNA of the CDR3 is TGTGCCAGCAGCGCCCGGAGGCTACGTAACTATGGCTACACCTTC.

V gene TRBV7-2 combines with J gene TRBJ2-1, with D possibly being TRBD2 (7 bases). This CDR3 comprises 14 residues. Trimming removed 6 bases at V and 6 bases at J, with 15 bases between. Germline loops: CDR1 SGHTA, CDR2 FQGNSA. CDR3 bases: TGTGCCAGCAGAGAGAGGGGGGGGACCAATGAGCAGTTCTTC. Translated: CASRERGGTNEQFF.

CDR3 nucleotide sequence: TGTGCCAGCAGTTTAACCAGGGATAGGAATCAGCCCCAGCATTTT. The encoded protein is CASSLTRDRNQPQHF. The V call is TRBV27, the J call TRBJ1-5; tentative D call: TRBD1 (5 bases). Germline CDR1 reads MNHEY; CDR2 reads SMNVEV (reference sequence). CDR3 size: 15 residues. Trimming removed 2 bases from V and 4 bases from J, with 12 bases in between.

The CDR3 is CSASYGSSGAQYF. For the CDR3, the DNA is TGCAGTGCTAGCTACGGATCTAGCGGGGCCCAGTACTTC. V is TRBV20-1 and J is TRBJ2-7; 9 bases are shared with TRBD2. J lost 10 bases, V lost 3 bases, and 10 bases had no gene match. The CDR3 contains 13 residues. Germline CDR1 reads DFQATT; CDR2 reads SNEGSKA (reference sequence).

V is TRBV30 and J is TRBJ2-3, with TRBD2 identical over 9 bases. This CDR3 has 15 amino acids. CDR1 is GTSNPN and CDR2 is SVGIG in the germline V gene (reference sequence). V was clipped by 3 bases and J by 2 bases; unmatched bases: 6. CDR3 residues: CAWRRTSELTDTQYF. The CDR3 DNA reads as TGTGCCTGGAGGCGGACTAGCGAGCTCACAGATACGCAGTATTTT.

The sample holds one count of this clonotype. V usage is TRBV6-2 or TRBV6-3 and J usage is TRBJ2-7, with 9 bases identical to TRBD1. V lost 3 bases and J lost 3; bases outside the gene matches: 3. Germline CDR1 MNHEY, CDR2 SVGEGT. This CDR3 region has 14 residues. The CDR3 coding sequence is TGTGCCAGCAGTTATTCGGGACAGGGCTACGAGCAGTACTTC. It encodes CASSYSGQGYEQYF.

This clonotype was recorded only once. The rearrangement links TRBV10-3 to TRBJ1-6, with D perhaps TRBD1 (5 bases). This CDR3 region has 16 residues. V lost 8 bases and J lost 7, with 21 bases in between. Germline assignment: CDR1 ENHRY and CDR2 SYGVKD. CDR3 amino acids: CAIGGNDSALNSPLHF. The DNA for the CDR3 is TGTGCCATCGGGGGAAACGACAGTGCCTTGAATTCACCCCTCCACTTT.

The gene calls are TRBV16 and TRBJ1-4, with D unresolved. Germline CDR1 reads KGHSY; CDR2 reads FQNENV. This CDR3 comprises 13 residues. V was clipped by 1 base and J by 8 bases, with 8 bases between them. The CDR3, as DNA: TGTGCCAGCAGCCAATTTCTTAACGAAAAACTGTTTTTT. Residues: CASSQFLNEKLFF.